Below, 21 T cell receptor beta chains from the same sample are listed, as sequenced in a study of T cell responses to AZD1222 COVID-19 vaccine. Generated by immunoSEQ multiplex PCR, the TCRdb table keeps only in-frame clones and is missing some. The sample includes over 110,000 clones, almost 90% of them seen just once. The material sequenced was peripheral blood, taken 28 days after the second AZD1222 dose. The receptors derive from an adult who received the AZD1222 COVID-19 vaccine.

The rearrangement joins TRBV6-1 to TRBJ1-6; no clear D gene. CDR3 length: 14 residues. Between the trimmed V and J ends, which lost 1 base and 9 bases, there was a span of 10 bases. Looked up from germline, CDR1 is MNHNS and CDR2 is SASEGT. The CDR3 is CASSEGTQFSPLHF. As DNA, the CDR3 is TGTGCCAGCAGTGAAGGGACCCAATTTTCACCCCTCCACTTT.

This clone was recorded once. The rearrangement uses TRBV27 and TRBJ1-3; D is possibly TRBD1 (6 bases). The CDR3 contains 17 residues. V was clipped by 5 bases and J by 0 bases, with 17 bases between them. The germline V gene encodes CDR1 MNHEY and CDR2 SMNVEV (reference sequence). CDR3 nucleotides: TGTGCCAGCAGTCCATGGGGGCAGGGCAGCTCTGGAAACACCATATATTTT. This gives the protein CASSPWGQGSSGNTIYF.

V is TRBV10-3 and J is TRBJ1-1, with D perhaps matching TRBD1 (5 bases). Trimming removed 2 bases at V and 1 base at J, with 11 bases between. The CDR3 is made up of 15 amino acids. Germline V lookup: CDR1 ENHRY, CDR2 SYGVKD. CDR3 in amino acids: CAISEATGPNTEAFF. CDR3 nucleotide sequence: TGTGCCATCAGTGAGGCTACAGGCCCGAACACTGAAGCTTTCTTT.

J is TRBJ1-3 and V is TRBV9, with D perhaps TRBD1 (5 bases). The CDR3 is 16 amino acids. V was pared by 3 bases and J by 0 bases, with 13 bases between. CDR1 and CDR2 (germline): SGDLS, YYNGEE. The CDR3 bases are TGTGCCAGCAGCGCCGGGGCCCGGGGCTCTGGAAACACCATATATTTT. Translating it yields CASSAGARGSGNTIYF.

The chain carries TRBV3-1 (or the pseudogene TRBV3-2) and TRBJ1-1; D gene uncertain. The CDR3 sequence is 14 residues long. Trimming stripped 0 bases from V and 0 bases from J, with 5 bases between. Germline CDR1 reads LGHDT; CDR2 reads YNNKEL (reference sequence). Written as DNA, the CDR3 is TGTGCCAGCAGCCAAGAAGTTCTGAACACTGAAGCTTTCTTT. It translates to CASSQEVLNTEAFF.

This CDR3 is CAWRLLAGGSTEQYF. In DNA form, the CDR3 reads TGTGCCTGGAGGTTACTAGCGGGAGGTTCCACCGAGCAGTACTTC. This sequence joins TRBV30 and TRBJ2-7; 12 positions agree with TRBD2. The V segment lost 3 bases and the J segment 6 bases; nucleotides outside the gene matches: 9. Germline lookup yields CDR1 GTSNPN and CDR2 SVGIG (reference sequence). The CDR3 is 15 amino acids. Looking up the rest from reference TRBV30 and TRBJ2-7 gives the full variable domain: SQTIHQWPATLVQPVGSPLSLECTVEGTSNPNLYWYRQAAGRGLQLLFYSVGIGQISSEVPQNLSASRPQDRQFILSSKKLLLSDSGFYLCAWRLLAGGSTEQYFGPGTRLTVT.

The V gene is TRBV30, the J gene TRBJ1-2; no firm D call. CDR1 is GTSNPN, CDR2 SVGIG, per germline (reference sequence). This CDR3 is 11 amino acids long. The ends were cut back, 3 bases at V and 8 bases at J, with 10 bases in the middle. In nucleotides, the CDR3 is TGTGCCTGGAGGAGTTTTAGAGGCTACACCTTC. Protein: CAWRSFRGYTF.

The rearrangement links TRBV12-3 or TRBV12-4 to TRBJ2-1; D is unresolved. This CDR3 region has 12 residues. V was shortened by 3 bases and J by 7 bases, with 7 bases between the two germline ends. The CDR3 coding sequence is TGTGCCAGCAGTTTGGGATTAAATGAGCAGTTCTTC. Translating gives CASSLGLNEQFF.

The CDR3 here is CASSLLGGGLAGGGEQYF. The CDR3 nucleotides read TGTGCCAGCAGCCTCCTGGGCGGGGGACTAGCGGGAGGTGGCGAGCAGTACTTC. The gene calls are TRBV28 and TRBJ2-7; 15 positions match TRBD2. Germline V lookup: CDR1 MDHEN, CDR2 SYDVKM. The V and J ends lost 6 bases and 6 bases, in that order; junction bases with no gene match: 15. This CDR3 has 18 residues. Variable domain in full (rest from reference TRBV28 and TRBJ2-7): DVKVTQSSRYLVKRTGEKVFLECVQDMDHENMFWYRQDPGLGLRLIYFSYDVKMKEKGDIPEGYSVSREKKERFSLILESASTNQTSMYLCASSLLGGGLAGGGEQYFGPGTRLTVT.

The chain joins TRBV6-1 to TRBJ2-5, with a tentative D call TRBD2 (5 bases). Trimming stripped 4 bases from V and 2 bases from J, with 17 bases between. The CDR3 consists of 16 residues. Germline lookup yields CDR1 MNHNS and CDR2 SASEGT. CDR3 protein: CASSVLRFGGQETQYF. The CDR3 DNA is TGTGCCAGCAGTGTCCTAAGGTTCGGAGGTCAAGAGACCCAGTACTTC.

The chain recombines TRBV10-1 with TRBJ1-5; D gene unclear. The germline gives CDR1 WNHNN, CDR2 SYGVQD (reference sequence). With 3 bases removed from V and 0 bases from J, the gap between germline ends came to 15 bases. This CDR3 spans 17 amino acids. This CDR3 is CASSDRLRTGSNQPQHF. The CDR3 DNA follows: TGCGCCAGCAGTGATCGGCTAAGGACTGGTAGCAATCAGCCCCAGCATTTT.

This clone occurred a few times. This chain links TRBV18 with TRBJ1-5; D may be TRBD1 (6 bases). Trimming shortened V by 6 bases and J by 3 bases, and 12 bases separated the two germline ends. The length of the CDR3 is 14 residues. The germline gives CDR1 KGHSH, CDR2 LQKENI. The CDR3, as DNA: TGTGCCAGCTCCCGCCGGGACAACAATCAGCCCCAGCATTTT. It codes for CASSRRDNNQPQHF.

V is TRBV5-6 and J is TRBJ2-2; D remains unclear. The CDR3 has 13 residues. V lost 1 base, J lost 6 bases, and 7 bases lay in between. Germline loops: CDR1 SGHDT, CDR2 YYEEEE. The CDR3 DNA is TGTGCCAGCAGCTTGAAGGGTCCCGGGGAGCTGTTTTTT. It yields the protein CASSLKGPGELFF.

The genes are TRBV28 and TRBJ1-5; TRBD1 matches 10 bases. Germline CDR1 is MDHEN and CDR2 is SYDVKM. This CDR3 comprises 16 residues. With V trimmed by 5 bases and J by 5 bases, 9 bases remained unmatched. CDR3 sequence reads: CASSPGDRGFDQPQHF. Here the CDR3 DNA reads TGTGCCAGCAGTCCGGGGGACAGGGGATTCGATCAGCCCCAGCATTTT.

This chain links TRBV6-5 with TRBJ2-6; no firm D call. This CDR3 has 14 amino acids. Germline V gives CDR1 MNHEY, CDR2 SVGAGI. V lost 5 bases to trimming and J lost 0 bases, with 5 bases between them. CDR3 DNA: TGTGCCAGCAGTCCCATCTCTGGGGCCAACGTCCTGACTTTC. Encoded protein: CASSPISGANVLTF.

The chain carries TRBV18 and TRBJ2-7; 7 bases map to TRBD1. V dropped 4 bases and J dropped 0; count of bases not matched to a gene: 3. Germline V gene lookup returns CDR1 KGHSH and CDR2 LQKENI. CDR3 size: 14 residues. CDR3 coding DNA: TGTGCCAGCTCACAACAGGGGTTCTCCTACGAGCAGTACTTC. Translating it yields CASSQQGFSYEQYF. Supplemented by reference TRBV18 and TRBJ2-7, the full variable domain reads NAGVMQNPRHLVRRRGQEARLRCSPMKGHSHVYWYRQLPEEGLKFMVYLQKENIIDESGMPKERFSAEFPKEGPSILRIQQVVRGDSAAYFCASSQQGFSYEQYFGPGTRLTVT.

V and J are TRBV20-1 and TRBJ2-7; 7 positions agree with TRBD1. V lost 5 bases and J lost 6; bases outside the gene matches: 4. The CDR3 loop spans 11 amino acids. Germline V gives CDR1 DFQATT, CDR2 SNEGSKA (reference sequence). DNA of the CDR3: TGCAGTGCTCACAGGGGTGGCGAGCAGTACTTC. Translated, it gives CSAHRGGEQYF.

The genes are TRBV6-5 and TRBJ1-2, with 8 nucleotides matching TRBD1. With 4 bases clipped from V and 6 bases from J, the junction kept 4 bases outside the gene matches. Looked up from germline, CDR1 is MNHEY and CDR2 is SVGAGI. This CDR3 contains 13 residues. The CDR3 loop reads CASSSQGADGYTF. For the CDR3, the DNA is TGTGCCAGCAGTTCCCAGGGGGCTGATGGCTACACCTTC.

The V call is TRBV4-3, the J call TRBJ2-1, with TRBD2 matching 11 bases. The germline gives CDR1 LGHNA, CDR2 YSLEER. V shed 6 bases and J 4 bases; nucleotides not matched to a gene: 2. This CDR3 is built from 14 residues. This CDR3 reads CASSLAGGYNEQFF. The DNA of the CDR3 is TGCGCCAGCAGTCTAGCGGGGGGATACAATGAGCAGTTCTTC.

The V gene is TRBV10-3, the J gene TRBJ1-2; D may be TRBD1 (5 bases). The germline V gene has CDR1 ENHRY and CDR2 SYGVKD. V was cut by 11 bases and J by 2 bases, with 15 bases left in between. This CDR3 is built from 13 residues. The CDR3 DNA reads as TGTGCCCAAAGAGACAGCAAGAACTATGGCTACACCTTC. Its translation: CAQRDSKNYGYTF.

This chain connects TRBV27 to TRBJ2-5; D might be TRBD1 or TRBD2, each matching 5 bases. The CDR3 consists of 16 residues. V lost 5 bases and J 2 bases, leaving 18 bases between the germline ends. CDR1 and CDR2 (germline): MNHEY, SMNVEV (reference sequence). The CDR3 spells CASSPKGRVGQETQYF. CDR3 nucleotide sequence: TGTGCCAGCAGTCCGAAGGGACGGGTGGGACAAGAGACCCAGTACTTC.